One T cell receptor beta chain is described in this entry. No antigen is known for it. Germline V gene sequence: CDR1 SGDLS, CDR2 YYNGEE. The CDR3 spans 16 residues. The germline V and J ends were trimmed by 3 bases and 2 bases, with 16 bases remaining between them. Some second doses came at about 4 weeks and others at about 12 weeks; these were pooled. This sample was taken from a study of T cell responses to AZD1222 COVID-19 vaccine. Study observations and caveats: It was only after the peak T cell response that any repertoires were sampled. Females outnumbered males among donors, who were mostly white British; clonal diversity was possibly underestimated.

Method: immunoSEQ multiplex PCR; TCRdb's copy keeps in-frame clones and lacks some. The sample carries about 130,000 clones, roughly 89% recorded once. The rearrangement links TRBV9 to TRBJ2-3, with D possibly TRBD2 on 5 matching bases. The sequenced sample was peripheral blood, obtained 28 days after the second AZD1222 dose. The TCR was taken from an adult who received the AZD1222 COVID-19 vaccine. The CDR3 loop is CASSAWAGKDTDTQYF. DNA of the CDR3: TGTGCCAGCAGCGCCTGGGCGGGTAAGGACACAGATACGCAGTATTTT.